The 28 T cell receptor beta chains given below trace back to one sample, sequenced in a study of blood T cell repertoires in COVID-19. The method was immunoSEQ multiplex PCR; TCRdb's version includes in-frame clones alone and lacks a portion of them. The profile shows about 110,000 clones, about 80% of them singletons. The material sequenced was peripheral blood. Source of these receptors: an older woman with acute or convalescent COVID-19.

V and J are TRBV2 and TRBJ1-1; the D is unclear. Per germline, CDR1 SNHLY and CDR2 FYNNEI. This CDR3 has 14 amino acids. Trimming removed 7 bases at V and 0 bases at J, with 12 bases between. The CDR3 sequence is CASKAELMNTEAFF. CDR3 bases: TGTGCCAGCAAAGCGGAACTAATGAACACTGAAGCTTTCTTT.

V usage is TRBV3-1 (or the pseudogene TRBV3-2) and J usage is TRBJ1-1; no definite D call. CDR3 size: 13 residues. The germline V gene encodes CDR1 LGHDT and CDR2 YNNKEL (reference sequence). V shed 4 bases and J shed 3 bases, with 9 bases lying between them. The CDR3 region has the DNA TGTGCCAGCAGCCCCATGAGGGACACTGAAGCTTTCTTT. The encoded protein is CASSPMRDTEAFF.

This chain links TRBV28 with TRBJ1-5; D not certain. The CDR3 spans 15 residues. Germline V lookup: CDR1 MDHEN, CDR2 SYDVKM. Deletions cut 3 bases from V and 6 bases from J, with 15 bases between. In nucleotides, the CDR3 is TGTGCCAGCAGTTTTTTGAGCACCCTTATTCAGCCCCAGCATTTT. It encodes CASSFLSTLIQPQHF. Full variable domain (rest looked up from reference TRBV28 and TRBJ1-5): DVKVTQSSRYLVKRTGEKVFLECVQDMDHENMFWYRQDPGLGLRLIYFSYDVKMKEKGDIPEGYSVSREKKERFSLILESASTNQTSMYLCASSFLSTLIQPQHFGDGTRLSIL.

The CDR3 sequence is CASSLAVTGINEQFF. CDR3 in DNA: TGCGCCAGCAGCTTGGCGGTAACAGGGATCAATGAGCAGTTCTTC. The chain combines TRBV5-1 with TRBJ2-1, with a possible D match to TRBD1 (6 bases). V was clipped by 0 bases and J by 6 bases, with 13 bases between them. The CDR3 extends over 15 amino acids. Germline assignment: CDR1 SGHRS and CDR2 YFSETQ.

The chain joins TRBV5-4 to TRBJ2-5; D possibly corresponds to TRBD2 (6 bases). Germline assignment: CDR1 SGHNT and CDR2 YYREEE (reference sequence). There are 14 residues in the CDR3. Trimming cost V 4 bases and J 0 bases, with 10 bases left between them. The CDR3 protein is CASSSRDYQETQYF. The CDR3 bases are TGTGCCAGCAGCAGCCGGGACTACCAAGAGACCCAGTACTTC.

J is TRBJ1-6 and V is TRBV19; D call uncertain. The CDR3 spans 18 residues. Per germline, CDR1 LNHDA and CDR2 SQIVND (reference sequence). Trimming took off 5 bases at V and 0 bases at J, with 17 bases between the two ends. The CDR3 sequence is CASSFRTGGSSYNSPLHF. The DNA for the CDR3 is TGTGCCAGTAGTTTTAGGACTGGTGGGAGCTCCTATAATTCACCCCTCCACTTT.

The chain uses TRBV5-1 and TRBJ1-2, with 12 positions matching TRBD1. With V trimmed by 4 bases and J by 3 bases, 10 bases remained unmatched. CDR1 and CDR2 from the germline V gene are SGHRS and YFSETQ. The CDR3 has 17 amino acids. The CDR3 protein is CASSTGTGGLTDYGYTF. The DNA of the CDR3 is TGCGCCAGCAGCACCGGGACAGGGGGCCTCACAGACTATGGCTACACCTTC.

The chain employs TRBV20-1 and TRBJ1-5; D ambiguous. Trimming took 3 bases from V and 4 from J, leaving 16 bases between them. Germline V gene sequence: CDR1 DFQATT, CDR2 SNEGSKA (reference sequence). This CDR3 spans 15 amino acids. For the CDR3, the DNA is TGCAGTGCTAGTTTCGGGGAGGTCGGGAATCAGCCCCAGCATTTT. It codes for CSASFGEVGNQPQHF.

The CDR3 loop reads CSARAGVEQFF. For the CDR3, the DNA is TGCAGTGCTAGAGCGGGGGTGGAGCAGTTCTTC. This chain joins TRBV20-1 and TRBJ2-1; D may be TRBD2 (6 bases). V was pared by 1 base and J by 10 bases, with 8 bases between. There are 11 residues in the CDR3. The germline V gene has CDR1 DFQATT and CDR2 SNEGSKA (reference sequence).

The chain carries TRBV2 and TRBJ2-1, with 8 bases that match TRBD2. CDR1 and CDR2 (germline): SNHLY, FYNNEI. V gave up 6 bases and J gave up 4 bases; unmatched junction bases: 11. There are 16 residues in the CDR3. The CDR3 sequence is CASSHEWLAGYNEQFF. In DNA, the CDR3 is TGTGCCAGCAGCCACGAGTGGCTAGCGGGTTACAATGAGCAGTTCTTC. Looking up the rest from reference TRBV2 and TRBJ2-1 gives the full variable domain: EPEVTQTPSHQVTQMGQEVILRCVPISNHLYFYWYRQILGQKVEFLVSFYNNEISEKSEIFDDQFSVERPDGSNFTLKIRSTKLEDSAMYFCASSHEWLAGYNEQFFGPGTRLTVL.

The chain joins TRBV14 to TRBJ2-2; D might be TRBD2 (5 bases). The CDR3 consists of 14 residues. The ends were cut back, 3 bases at V and 7 bases at J, with 12 bases in the middle. In germline, CDR1 is SGHDN, CDR2 FVKESK. CDR3 DNA: TGTGCCAGCAGCCATCGCGGGCCTCGCGGGGAGCTGTTTTTT. Translating gives CASSHRGPRGELFF.

The chain combines TRBV27 with TRBJ2-1, with TRBD2 matching 7 bases. Per germline, CDR1 MNHEY and CDR2 SMNVEV (reference sequence). The J segment lost 6 bases and the V segment lost 7 bases, leaving 27 bases of the junction unmatched. The CDR3 covers 20 residues. CDR3 nucleotide sequence: TGTGCCAGCAACTTATCCCCGGGGTTCCGTTGGGAGGGCCGTCGCAATGAGCAGTTCTTC. It codes for CASNLSPGFRWEGRRNEQFF.

The chain employs TRBV9 and TRBJ2-3, with 9 bases fitting TRBD2. V trimming: 5 bases; J trimming: 0 bases; junction bases outside the gene matches: 16. Germline CDR1 reads SGDLS; CDR2 reads YYNGEE. The CDR3 is 19 amino acids. The CDR3 reads CASSSEGGASGTSTDTQYF. The DNA of the CDR3 is TGTGCCAGCAGTTCCGAAGGCGGGGCTAGCGGGACGAGCACAGATACGCAGTATTTT.

The chain joins TRBV3-1 (or the pseudogene TRBV3-2) to TRBJ1-2; D not resolved. Between the trimmed V and J ends, which lost 1 base and 4 bases, there was a span of 7 bases. Germline CDR1 is LGHDT and CDR2 is YNNKEL (reference sequence). The CDR3 contains 13 residues. Here the CDR3 DNA reads TGTGCCAGCAGCCAAGTCTATGGCTATGGCTACACCTTC. Translation gives CASSQVYGYGYTF.

The chain employs TRBV7-2 and TRBJ1-5, with 10 bases fitting TRBD1. This CDR3 has 17 amino acids. With V trimmed by 2 bases and J by 1 base, 5 bases remained unmatched. Germline-derived CDR1 and CDR2 are SGHTA and FQGNSA. The CDR3 loop is CASSLREGQGSNQPQHF. The CDR3 DNA is TGTGCCAGCAGCTTACGTGAGGGACAGGGGAGCAATCAGCCCCAGCATTTT.

Comment on this clone: The sample carries other DNA sequences with the same CDR3. This chain joins TRBV18 and TRBJ1-5; D gene ambiguous. CDR1 and CDR2 (germline): KGHSH, LQKENI. V was cut by 3 bases and J by 0 bases, with 6 bases left in between. The CDR3 length is 14 residues. For the CDR3, the DNA is TGTGCCAGCTCACCTAACTATAGCAATCAGCCCCAGCATTTT. It specifies CASSPNYSNQPQHF.

The V and J genes are TRBV3-1 (or the pseudogene TRBV3-2) and TRBJ2-7; no reliable D call. This CDR3 has 13 residues. The V end lost 7 bases, the J end lost 4 bases, and 14 bases lay between the germline ends. The V gene's germline CDR1 is LGHDT and CDR2 YNNKEL (reference sequence). CDR3 protein: CASTLGEIYEQYF. For the CDR3, the DNA is TGTGCCAGCACGTTAGGAGAAATTTACGAGCAGTACTTC.

The gene calls are TRBV6-5 and TRBJ2-1, with D possibly TRBD2 on 7 matching bases. Deletions cut 0 bases from V and 9 bases from J, with 15 bases between. Germline V gene sequence: CDR1 MNHEY, CDR2 SVGAGI. This CDR3 spans 15 amino acids. The CDR3 sequence is CASSYSGGAFVEQFF. For the CDR3, the DNA is TGTGCCAGCAGTTACTCTGGGGGGGCATTCGTTGAGCAGTTCTTC.

This chain uses TRBV7-3 with TRBJ2-1; 11 nucleotides line up with TRBD1. With 4 bases clipped from V and 8 bases from J, the junction kept 7 bases outside the gene matches. Germline values: CDR1 SGHTA, CDR2 FQGTGA. CDR3 length: 15 amino acids. The CDR3 DNA is TGTGCCAGCAGCTCAGGACAGGGGGCTCTGGATGAGCAGTTCTTC. Protein sequence: CASSSGQGALDEQFF.

J is TRBJ1-3 and V is TRBV12-3 or TRBV12-4; 9 nucleotides agree with TRBD1. Trimming removed 6 bases from V and 6 bases from J; junction bases left unmatched: 3. The CDR3 is 13 residues long. CDR3 nucleotides: TGTGCCAGCAGACAGGGGGCGGAAAACACCATATATTTT. Residues: CASRQGAENTIYF.

The chain joins TRBV27 to TRBJ1-2; the D is unclear. The germline V gene has CDR1 MNHEY and CDR2 SMNVEV (reference sequence). The CDR3 runs to 15 residues. Between the trimmed V and J ends, which lost 2 bases and 5 bases, there was a span of 15 bases. CDR3 in amino acids: CASSLLAYLGYGYTF. DNA for the CDR3: TGTGCCAGCAGTTTACTCGCGTATCTTGGTTATGGCTACACCTTC.

The chain recombines TRBV19 with TRBJ2-3; 7 bases agree with TRBD2. The CDR3 totals 16 residues. V dropped 1 base and J dropped 3; count of bases not matched to a gene: 7. Germline lookup yields CDR1 LNHDA and CDR2 SQIVND (reference sequence). In DNA, the CDR3 is TGTGCCAGTAGTATAGGTCTAGCGGACGGTACAGATACGCAGTATTTT. Protein: CASSIGLADGTDTQYF.

The rearrangement links TRBV7-2 to TRBJ2-3; 8 nucleotides agree with TRBD2. J was trimmed by 4 bases and V by 5 bases; bases with no gene match: 2. Germline V gives CDR1 SGHTA, CDR2 FQGNSA. The length of the CDR3 is 13 residues. CDR3 DNA: TGTGCCAGCAGCCTGACTAGCGCAGATACGCAGTATTTT. This codes for CASSLTSADTQYF. Full variable domain (remainder filled in from reference TRBV7-2 and TRBJ2-3): GAGVSQSPSNKVTEKGKDVELRCDPISGHTALYWYRQSLGQGLEFLIYFQGNSAPDKSGLPSDRFSAERTGGSVSTLTIQRTQQEDSAVYLCASSLTSADTQYFGPGTRLTVL.

V usage is TRBV18 and J usage is TRBJ1-4; 10 nucleotides align to TRBD1. CDR1 KGHSH and CDR2 LQKENI come from the germline V gene. The junction had 4 bases not matched to a gene; V was cut back by 4 bases and J by 8 bases. The CDR3 extends over 14 amino acids. The CDR3 DNA follows: TGTGCCAGCTCACGGGGACAGGGGTACGAAAAACTGTTTTTT. Its protein is CASSRGQGYEKLFF.

The CDR3 loop is CASSEPSNTGELFF. The CDR3 DNA is TGTGCCAGCAGTGAACCTTCTAACACCGGGGAGCTGTTTTTT. This sequence joins TRBV25-1 and TRBJ2-2; no firm D call. Trimming left V 2 bases short and J 2 bases short, with 6 bases between. The CDR3 is 14 amino acids. Per the germline V gene, CDR1 is MGHDK and CDR2 is SYGVNS.

The chain's CDR3 is CASSRGTGNTIYF. The CDR3 DNA follows: TGTGCCAGCAGTCGGGGGACTGGAAACACCATATATTTT. This rearrangement joins TRBV6-5 to TRBJ1-3; the D gene is possibly TRBD1 (5 bases). CDR1 MNHEY and CDR2 SVGAGI come from the germline V gene. V lost 5 bases and J 2 bases, leaving 7 bases between the germline ends. This CDR3 contains 13 residues.

The CDR3 DNA reads as TGTGCCAGCAGCTCCGGGACTGACTCCTACGAGCAGTACTTC. Translated: CASSSGTDSYEQYF. This chain joins TRBV5-4 and TRBJ2-7; D perhaps matches TRBD2 (6 bases). CDR1 is SGHNT, CDR2 YYREEE, per germline (reference sequence). The CDR3 has 14 residues. Trimming took 3 bases from V and 0 from J, leaving 10 bases between them. Full variable domain (missing parts from reference TRBV5-4 and TRBJ2-7): ETGVTQSPTHLIKTRGQQVTLRCSSQSGHNTVSWYQQALGQGPQFIFQYYREEENGRGNFPPRFSGLQFPNYSSELNVNALELDDSALYLCASSSGTDSYEQYFGPGTRLTVT.

The chain is built from TRBV6-2 or TRBV6-3 and TRBJ2-1; 11 nucleotides align to TRBD1. J gave up 8 bases and V 5 bases, and 11 bases lay outside the gene matches. The CDR3 extends over 16 amino acids. The V gene's germline CDR1 is MNHEY and CDR2 SVGEGT. Here the CDR3 reads CASSDIGDRGADEQFF. The CDR3 DNA reads TGTGCCAGCAGTGATATAGGGGACAGGGGGGCCGATGAGCAGTTCTTC.